In its sample, the clone carrying this TCR beta chain was seen a few times. Its antigen is undetermined. This specimen belongs to a study of T-cell reconstitution after alpha-beta-depleted transplantation in children. Overall study results and limits: By about two months after transplant, alpha-beta T cells reportedly arose from several hundred graft clones that had expanded. One year post-transplant, T-cell counts and diversity were largely derived from T cells produced anew.

Germline lookup yields CDR1 SGHRS and CDR2 YFSETQ. The CDR3 runs to 16 residues. After removal of 2 bases from V and 6 bases from J, the junction contained 5 bases not matched to a gene. For TCRbeta, the library was prepared with unique molecular identifiers. TCRdb re-called the PCR reads with MiXCR, one entry per CDR3 protein. The sample lists about 440,000 distinct CDR3 sequences, about 45% occurring once. The specimen was PBMCs, collected before TCRalphabeta/CD19-depleted stem cell transplant. This chain connects TRBV5-1 to TRBJ2-1, with 13 bases aligning to TRBD2. The clonotype comes from a girl aged 2 to 10 with aplastic anemia, due to receive a stem cell transplant. As DNA, the CDR3 is TGCGCCAGCAGCTTACTCGGGACTAGCGGGATCAATGAGCAGTTCTTC. Translation: CASSLLGTSGINEQFF.